This T cell receptor beta chain was identified in a study of blood T cell repertoires in COVID-19. In the original analysis: Reference gene primer amplification yielded estimated nucleated cell counts. Using immunoSEQ multiplex PCR, the repertoire was profiled, and TCRdb retains in-frame clones only, with some absent. Clonal size and the V and J genes are those of that table, whereas D and trimming came from the DNA. Of 80,000 to 100,000 clones listed, 80% were seen once; the top ten hold 16%. The CDR3 covers 15 residues. Trimming took 4 bases from V and 0 from J, leaving 11 bases between them. Per the germline V gene, CDR1 is KGHSH and CDR2 is LQKENI. This clone was recorded many times.

The sample was peripheral blood. The chain recombines TRBV18 with TRBJ2-3, with D perhaps TRBD2 (5 bases). The origin of this receptor is a human donor in a cohort sampled during active COVID-19. The CDR3 here is CASSQGSSSTDTQYF. The CDR3 coding sequence is TGTGCCAGCTCACAAGGGAGCTCTAGCACAGATACGCAGTATTTT.